The clone carrying this T cell receptor beta chain was observed a handful of times. Its antigen is not known. These data belong to a study of cytomegalovirus exposure and HLA in healthy donors. Study-wide results and limits: TRBV6-2, TRBV6-3 and some other V segments were unresolvable in 87-base-pair reads. Trimming of TCR beta V- and J-genes showed a link, identified in a later analysis, to a missense DCLRE1C variant. It emerged from a later analysis that several of the most significant clusters appeared to be linked to common viral pathogens. Usually a TCR sequence was rare, but some public TCRs were found in many donors.

PCR involved 60 Vbeta and 13 Jbeta primers. The repertoire was sequenced with immunoSEQ multiplex PCR; TCRdb's copy has only in-frame clones and lacks some. This table holds about 150,000 clones, 80% found once. This CDR3 has 13 amino acids. Losses at the gene ends were 4 bases for V and 4 bases for J; bases not matched to a gene: 4. Germline CDR1 and CDR2: LNHNV and YYDKDF (reference sequence). Sample: PBMCs. The genes are TRBV15 and TRBJ2-7, with 7 bases matching TRBD1. This clonotype was obtained from a man aged 25 to 40 in good health and CMV-seropositive. DNA of the CDR3: TGTGCCACCAGCACCGGACAGGCTTACGAGCAGTACTTC. Its protein is CATSTGQAYEQYF.